This T cell receptor (beta chain) was sequenced during a study of T cell responses to AZD1222 COVID-19 vaccine. About the research overall: Second-dose schedules of about 4 or about 12 weeks were combined. Study-level findings and limits: Vaccination with two AZD1222 doses was followed by a rise in Spike-specific TCR breadth and depth. All repertoire sampling was performed exclusively after the peak T cell response. Most donors were white British and more were female, and clonal diversity was possibly underestimated.

The assay was immunoSEQ multiplex PCR, and TCRdb's table has in-frame clones only and misses some. This table holds 180,000 or so clones, 90% to 95% found once. As concerns this clone: Its specificity is not known. Other DNA sequences from this sample encode an identical CDR3 as well.

V dropped 6 bases and J dropped 7; count of bases not matched to a gene: 8. The CDR3 sequence is 15 residues long. Germline CDR1 and CDR2: LNHDA and SQIVND (reference sequence). This rearrangement joins TRBV19 to TRBJ1-4; 10 bases are shared with TRBD1. The source is an adult in good health. This specimen consisted of peripheral blood, obtained on day 0 of AZD1222 vaccination. CDR3: CASRTQGQGSEKLFF. The CDR3 nucleotides read TGTGCCAGTAGAACACAGGGACAGGGGAGTGAAAAACTGTTTTTT.